This TCR beta chain comes out of a study of regulatory T cells in long-lasting Graves disease. Study-wide points: Patients with persistent disease showed a bias toward TRBV28, TRBJ1-2 and TRBJ2-5.

In this sample, this clonotype turned up many times. What it binds is unknown. In germline, CDR1 is SGHRS, CDR2 YFSETQ. The CDR3 length is 17 residues. Unmatched junction bases numbered 10, after V lost 4 bases and J lost 5 bases. Assembly of TCR beta libraries relied on iRepertoire HTBI primers together with Arm-PCR of CDR3 regions. TCRdb reanalysed the multiplex PCR reads using MiXCR and keeps one entry per CDR3 protein. This table holds 400,000 to 500,000 distinct CDR3 sequences, about 16% found once. The time point: newly diagnosed GD, antithyroid drugs for less than 3 months. Extracted RNA from PBMCs served as the source of the TCR library. These data also formed part of another study, on T cells in Graves' hyperthyroidism and ophthalmopathy. Per that study: From stable hyperthyroidism, ophthalmopathy was set apart by a 13 V-J model.

The sample in question was peripheral blood mononuclear cells (PBMCs), obtained at new diagnosis, from a patient treated with antithyroid drugs. This TCR was recovered from a woman aged 25 to 39 with Graves disease. This rearrangement joins TRBV5-1 to TRBJ2-2, with TRBD2 identical over 11 bases. The CDR3 loop reads CASSVTSGATLTGELFF. For the CDR3, the DNA is TGCGCCAGCAGCGTGACTAGCGGGGCGACTTTGACCGGGGAGCTGTTTTTT.